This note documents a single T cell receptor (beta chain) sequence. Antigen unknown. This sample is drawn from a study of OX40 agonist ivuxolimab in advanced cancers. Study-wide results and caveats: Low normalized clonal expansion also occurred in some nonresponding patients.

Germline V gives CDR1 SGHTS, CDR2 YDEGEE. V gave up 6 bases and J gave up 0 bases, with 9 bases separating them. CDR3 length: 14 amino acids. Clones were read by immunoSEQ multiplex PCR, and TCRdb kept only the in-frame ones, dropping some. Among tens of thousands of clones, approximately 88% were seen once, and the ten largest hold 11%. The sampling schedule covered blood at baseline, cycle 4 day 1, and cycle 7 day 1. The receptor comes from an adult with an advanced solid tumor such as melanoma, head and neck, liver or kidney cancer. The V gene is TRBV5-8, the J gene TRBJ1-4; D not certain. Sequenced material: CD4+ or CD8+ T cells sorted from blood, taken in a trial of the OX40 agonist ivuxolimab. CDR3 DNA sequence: TGTGCCAGCACCCCGGTGGCAACTAATGAAAAACTGTTTTTT. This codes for CASTPVATNEKLFF.